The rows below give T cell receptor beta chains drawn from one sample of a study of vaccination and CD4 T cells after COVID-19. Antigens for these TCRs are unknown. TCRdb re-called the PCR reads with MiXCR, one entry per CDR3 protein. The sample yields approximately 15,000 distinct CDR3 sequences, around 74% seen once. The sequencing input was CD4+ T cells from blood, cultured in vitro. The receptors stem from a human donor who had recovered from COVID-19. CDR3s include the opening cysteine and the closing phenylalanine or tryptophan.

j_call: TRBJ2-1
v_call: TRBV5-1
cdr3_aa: CASSAFQSGMTYNEQFF

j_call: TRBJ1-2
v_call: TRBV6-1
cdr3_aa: CASRPAATNYGYTF

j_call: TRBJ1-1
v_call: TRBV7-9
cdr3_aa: CASSLVGSDMNTEAFF

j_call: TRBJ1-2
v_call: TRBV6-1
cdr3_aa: CASSHRDGFNYGYTF

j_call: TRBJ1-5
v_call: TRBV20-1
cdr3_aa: CSARVGTDRGPQHF

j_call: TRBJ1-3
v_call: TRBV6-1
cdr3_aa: CASIEGSRNTIYF

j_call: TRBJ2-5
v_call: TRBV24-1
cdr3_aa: CATSDPGYGLKETQYF

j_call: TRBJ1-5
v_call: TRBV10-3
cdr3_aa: CAISESNQPQHF

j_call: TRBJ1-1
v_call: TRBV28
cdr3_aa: CASTLQGRTEAFF

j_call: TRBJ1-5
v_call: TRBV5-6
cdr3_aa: CASSPDGGVGNQPQHF

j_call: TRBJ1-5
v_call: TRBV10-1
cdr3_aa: CASILGTVYSNQPQHF

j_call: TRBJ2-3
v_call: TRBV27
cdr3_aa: CASSYGILRTDTQYF

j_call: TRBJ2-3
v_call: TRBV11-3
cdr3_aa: CASSHRTGTDTQYF

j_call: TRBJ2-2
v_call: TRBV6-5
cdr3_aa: CASSYSTGGPGELFF

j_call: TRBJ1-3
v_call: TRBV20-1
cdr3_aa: CSARRGGVVRGNTIYF

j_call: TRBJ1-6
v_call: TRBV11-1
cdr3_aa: CASSHTGPSPLHF

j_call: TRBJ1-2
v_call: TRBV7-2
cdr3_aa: CASTTYLQGIHTF

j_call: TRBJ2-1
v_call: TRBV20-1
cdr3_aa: CSAKVASGTREQFF

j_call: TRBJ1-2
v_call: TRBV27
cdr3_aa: CASRQGDLANYGYTF

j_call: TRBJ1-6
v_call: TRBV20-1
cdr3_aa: CSASVELYNSPLHF